This T cell receptor beta chain was captured by sequencing in a study of T cell repertoires in cytomegalovirus infection. Background on the study: TCR beta signatures that were public indicated CMV infection and matching HLA type. Findings and caveats of the study: HLA-C-restricted CMV-specific TCR beta clonotypes were dominant in the ex vivo response. Cumulative public TCR beta family frequency identified CMV carriers with the relevant HLA.

For this clonotype: Its matching antigen is unknown.

TCRdb recomputed calls from the reads with MiXCR, one row per CDR3 protein. Of about 250,000 distinct CDR3 sequences listed, over 15% are singletons. CDR1 is MNHNY, CDR2 SVGAGI, per germline (reference sequence). This CDR3 comprises 17 residues. V was clipped by 0 bases and J by 0 bases, with 12 bases between them. The receptor was isolated from a human donor in good health (CMV status not recorded). Some clones in this sample may be carry-over from other donors' samples. The chain joins TRBV6-6 to TRBJ1-3; D is ambiguous. The sequenced sample was CD8+ T cells from PBMCs. CDR3 bases: TGTGCCAGCAGTTACTCATCGACGGATCGCTCTGGAAACACCATATATTTT. This encodes CASSYSSTDRSGNTIYF.